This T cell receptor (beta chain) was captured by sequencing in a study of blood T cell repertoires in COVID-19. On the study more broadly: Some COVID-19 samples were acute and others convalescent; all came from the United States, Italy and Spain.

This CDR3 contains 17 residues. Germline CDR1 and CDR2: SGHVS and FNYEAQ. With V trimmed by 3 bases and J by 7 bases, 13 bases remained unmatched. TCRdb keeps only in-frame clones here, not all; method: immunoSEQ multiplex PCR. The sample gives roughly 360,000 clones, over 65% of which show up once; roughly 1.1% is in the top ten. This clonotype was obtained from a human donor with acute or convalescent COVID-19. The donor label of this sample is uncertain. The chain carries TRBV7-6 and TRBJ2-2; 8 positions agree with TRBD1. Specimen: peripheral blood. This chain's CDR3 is CASSFRTGSEKVGELFF. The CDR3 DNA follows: TGTGCCAGCAGCTTCCGGACAGGGTCTGAAAAGGTCGGGGAGCTGTTTTTT.